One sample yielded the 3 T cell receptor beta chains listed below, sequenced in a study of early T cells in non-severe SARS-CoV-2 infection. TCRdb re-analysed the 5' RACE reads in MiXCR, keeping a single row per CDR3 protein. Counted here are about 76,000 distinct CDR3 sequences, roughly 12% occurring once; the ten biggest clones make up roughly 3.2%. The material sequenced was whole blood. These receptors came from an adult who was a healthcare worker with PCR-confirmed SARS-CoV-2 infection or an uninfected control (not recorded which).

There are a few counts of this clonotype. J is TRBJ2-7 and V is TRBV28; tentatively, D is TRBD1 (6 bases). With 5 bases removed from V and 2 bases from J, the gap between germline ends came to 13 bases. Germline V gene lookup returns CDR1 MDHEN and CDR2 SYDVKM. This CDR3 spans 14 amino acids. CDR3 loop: CASSPRQDTYEQYF. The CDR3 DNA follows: TGTGCCAGCAGTCCTCGACAGGACACCTACGAGCAGTACTTC.

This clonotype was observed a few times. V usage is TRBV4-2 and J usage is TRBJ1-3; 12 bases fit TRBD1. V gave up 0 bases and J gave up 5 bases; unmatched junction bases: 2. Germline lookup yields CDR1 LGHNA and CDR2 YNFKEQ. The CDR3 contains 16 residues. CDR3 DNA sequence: TGTGCCAGCAGCCAAGATTGGGACAGGGGGCGAAACACCATATATTTT. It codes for CASSQDWDRGRNTIYF.

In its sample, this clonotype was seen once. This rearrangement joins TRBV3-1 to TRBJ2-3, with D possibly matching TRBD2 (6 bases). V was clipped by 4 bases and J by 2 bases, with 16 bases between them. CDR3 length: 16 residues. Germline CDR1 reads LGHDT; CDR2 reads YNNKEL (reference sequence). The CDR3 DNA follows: TGTGCCAGCAGCCCGGTGGACTACTCCCTCACAGATACGCAGTATTTT. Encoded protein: CASSPVDYSLTDTQYF.